The entry that follows covers one T cell receptor beta chain sequence. Its cognate antigen is unknown. The sample belongs to a study of CD8+CD57+ T cells in acquired aplastic anemia. About the study: Recorded DNA amounts for sorted CD4+ and CD8+ cells had an average of 3.2 ug. Findings and caveats of the study: A significant difference in CD8+ Simpson's diversity between patients and controls was not found. Patients and controls turned out to have roughly 31 CD8+ CDR3 sequences in common.

The template used for profiling TCR beta VDJ and CDR3 was genomic DNA. TCRdb passed the reads through MiXCR, listing each CDR3 protein once. There are roughly 58,000 distinct CDR3 sequences in the sample; about 56% occur only once, and 2.5% lies in the top ten. Sequencing was done on a sample of sorted CD4+, CD8+, or CD8+CD57+ T cells (not recorded which) from PBMCs. The receptor was derived from a human donor in good health, serving as a control.

The CDR3 region has the DNA TGTGCCTGGAGTGTAGGTGTCGTGACTAGCGGAGTATACGAGCAGTACTTC. As protein: CAWSVGVVTSGVYEQYF. This chain uses TRBV30 with TRBJ2-7, with 9 bases aligning to TRBD2. There are 17 residues in the CDR3. The junction had 13 bases not matched to a gene; V was cut back by 0 bases and J by 4 bases. Germline V lookup: CDR1 GTSNPN, CDR2 SVGIG (reference sequence).